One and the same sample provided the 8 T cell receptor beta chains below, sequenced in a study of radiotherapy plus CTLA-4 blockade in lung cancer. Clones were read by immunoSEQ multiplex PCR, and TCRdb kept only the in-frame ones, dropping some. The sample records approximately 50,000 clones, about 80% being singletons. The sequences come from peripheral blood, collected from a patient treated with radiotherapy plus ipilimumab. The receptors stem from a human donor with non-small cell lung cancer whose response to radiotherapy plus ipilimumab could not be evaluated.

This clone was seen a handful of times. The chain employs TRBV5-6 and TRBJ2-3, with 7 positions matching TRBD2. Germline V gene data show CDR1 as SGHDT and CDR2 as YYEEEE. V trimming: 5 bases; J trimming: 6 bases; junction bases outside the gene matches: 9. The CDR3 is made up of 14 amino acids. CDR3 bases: TGTGCCAGCAGGGAAGCGGGGAGGGGCGATACGCAGTATTTT. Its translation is CASREAGRGDTQYF.

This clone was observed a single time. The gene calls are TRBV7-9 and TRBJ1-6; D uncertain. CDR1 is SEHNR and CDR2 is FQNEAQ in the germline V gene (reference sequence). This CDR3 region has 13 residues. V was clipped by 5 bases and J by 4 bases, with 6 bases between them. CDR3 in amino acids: CASSPPYNSPLHF. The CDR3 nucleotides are TGTGCCAGCAGCCCCCCATATAATTCACCCCTCCACTTT.

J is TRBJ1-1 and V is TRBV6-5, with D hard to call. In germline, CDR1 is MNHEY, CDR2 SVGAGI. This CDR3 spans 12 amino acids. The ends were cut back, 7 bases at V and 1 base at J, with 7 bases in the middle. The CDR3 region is CASIAQNTEAFF. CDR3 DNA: TGTGCCAGCATTGCACAGAACACTGAAGCTTTCTTT.

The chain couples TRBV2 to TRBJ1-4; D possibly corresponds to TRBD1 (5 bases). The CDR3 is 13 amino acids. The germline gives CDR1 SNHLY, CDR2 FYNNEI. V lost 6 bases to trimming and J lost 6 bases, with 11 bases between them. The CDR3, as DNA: TGTGCCAGCAGCAGGGATTCCTATGAAAAACTGTTTTTT. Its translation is CASSRDSYEKLFF. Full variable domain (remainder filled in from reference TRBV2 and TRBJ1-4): EPEVTQTPSHQVTQMGQEVILRCVPISNHLYFYWYRQILGQKVEFLVSFYNNEISEKSEIFDDQFSVERPDGSNFTLKIRSTKLEDSAMYFCASSRDSYEKLFFGSGTQLSVL.

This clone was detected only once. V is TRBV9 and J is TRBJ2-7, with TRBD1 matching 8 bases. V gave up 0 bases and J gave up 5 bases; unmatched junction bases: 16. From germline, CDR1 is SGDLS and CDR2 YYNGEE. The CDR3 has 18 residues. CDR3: CASSVAPAVGTGKDEQYF. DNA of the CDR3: TGTGCCAGCAGCGTAGCCCCCGCGGTCGGGACAGGAAAGGACGAGCAGTACTTC.

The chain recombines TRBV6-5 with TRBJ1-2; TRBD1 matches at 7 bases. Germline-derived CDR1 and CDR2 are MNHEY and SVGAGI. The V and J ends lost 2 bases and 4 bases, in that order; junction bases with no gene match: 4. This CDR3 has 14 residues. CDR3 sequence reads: CASSYRDRFYGYTF. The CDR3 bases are TGTGCCAGCAGTTACAGGGACAGATTCTATGGCTACACCTTC.

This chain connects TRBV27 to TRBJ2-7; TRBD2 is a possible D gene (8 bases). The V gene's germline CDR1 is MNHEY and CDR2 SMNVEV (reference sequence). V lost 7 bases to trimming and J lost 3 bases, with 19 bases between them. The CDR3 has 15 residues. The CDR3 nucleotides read TGTGCCAGCACCCCCGGGGGGGCAGGGGGCTACGAGCAGTACTTC. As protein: CASTPGGAGGYEQYF.

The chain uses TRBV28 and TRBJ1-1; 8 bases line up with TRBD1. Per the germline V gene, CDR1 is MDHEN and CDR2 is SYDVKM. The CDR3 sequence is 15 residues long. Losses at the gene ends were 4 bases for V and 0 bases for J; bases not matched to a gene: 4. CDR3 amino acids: CASSSRDRLNTEAFF. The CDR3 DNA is TGTGCCAGCAGTTCCCGGGACAGGCTGAACACTGAAGCTTTCTTT.